This T cell receptor beta chain was found in a study of T-cell reconstitution after alpha-beta-depleted transplantation in children. Per the germline V gene, CDR1 is DFQATT and CDR2 is SNEGSKA (reference sequence). V gave up 3 bases and J gave up 4 bases, with 10 bases separating them. The CDR3 consists of 13 residues. This clonotype was seen ten or more times. Unique molecular identifiers were incorporated during preparation of the TCRbeta library. TCRdb redid the calling of the PCR reads with MiXCR, one entry per CDR3 protein. The sample gives around 600,000 distinct CDR3 sequences, more than 20% of which show up once; approximately 14% is in the top ten.

The input for sequencing was PBMCs, mostly from graft donor cells, taken 360 days after TCRalphabeta/CD19-depleted stem cell transplant. The source of this sequence is a boy younger than two who had a stem cell transplant for acute myeloid leukemia, so the T cells may come from the graft donor. The chain has TRBV20-1 and TRBJ1-5; the D is unclear. Here the CDR3 DNA reads TGCAGTGCTAGGTACGCTGCTAATCAGCCCCAGCATTTT. This codes for CSARYAANQPQHF.